Listed below are T cell receptor beta chains from one sample, sequenced in a study of T cells in Graves' hyperthyroidism and ophthalmopathy. A single record per CDR3 protein comes from TCRdb applying MiXCR to the multiplex PCR reads. Among approximately 370,000 distinct CDR3 sequences, about 18% were seen once, and the ten largest hold 34%. The sequenced material came from blood. The receptors originated from a woman aged 25-40 years with Graves' hyperthyroidism that later progressed to Graves' ophthalmopathy. Both conserved end residues are part of each CDR3. The order of the fields is D gene, J gene, clone size, V gene, CDR3 DNA, CDR3 protein. A D gene is named only where the DNA matches it firmly. Clone size is shown for a subset of rows, as once, few, many or a class of expanded clone.

>.|TRBJ1-6|many|TRBV2
TGTGCCAGCAGTAGCGGGGGGCCTAATTCACCCCTCCACTTT
CASSSGGPNSPLHF
>.|TRBJ2-4|many|TRBV6-2/TRBV6-3
TGTGCCAGCAGCCGCAAACCAAAGTTCGGACCCAAAAACATTCAGTACTTC
CASSRKPKFGPKNIQYF
>.|TRBJ2-3|.|TRBV11-2
TGTGCCAGCAGCCCGAAGCGGGGGAGACAGGGCGCAGATACGCAGTATTTT
CASSPKRGRQGADTQYF
>TRBD1|TRBJ2-7|many|TRBV20-1
TGCAGTGCTATCTTGACAGGGGGGGTCTCCTACGAGCAGTACTTC
CSAILTGGVSYEQYF
>TRBD1|TRBJ1-2|many|TRBV6-1
TGTGCCAGCAGTCCAGTGACAGGGGGGAACTATGGCTACACCTTC
CASSPVTGGNYGYTF
>TRBD2|TRBJ2-1|many|TRBV6-6
TGTGCCAGCAGTTACCCTCAGCGGGAGGGTTACAATGAGCAGTTCTTC
CASSYPQREGYNEQFF
>.|TRBJ2-7|many|TRBV20-1
TGCAGTGCTGCCAATAGGGCTAAACATATTTCCTACGAGCAGTACTTC
CSAANRAKHISYEQYF
>TRBD2|TRBJ2-1|many|TRBV20-1
TGCAGTGCTAGGATAGCGGGGGACGCCAATGAGCAGTTCTTC
CSARIAGDANEQFF
>.|TRBJ2-1|many|TRBV7-6
TGTGCCAGCAGCTTGGCTTTGGGGAGTTCCTACAATGAGCAGTTCTTC
CASSLALGSSYNEQFF
>.|TRBJ2-7|many|TRBV14
TGTGCCAGCAGCCATCGGCGGGACAGCGAGCAGTACTTC
CASSHRRDSEQYF
>.|TRBJ2-7|.|TRBV6-2/TRBV6-3
TGTGCCAGCAGTCACCGGTCGTTTGTTCAGCAGTACTTC
CASSHRSFVQQYF
>.|TRBJ2-5|few|TRBV6-7
TGTGCCACCCGAGGTGGGGGTCGAGAGACCCAGTACTTC
CATRGGGRETQYF